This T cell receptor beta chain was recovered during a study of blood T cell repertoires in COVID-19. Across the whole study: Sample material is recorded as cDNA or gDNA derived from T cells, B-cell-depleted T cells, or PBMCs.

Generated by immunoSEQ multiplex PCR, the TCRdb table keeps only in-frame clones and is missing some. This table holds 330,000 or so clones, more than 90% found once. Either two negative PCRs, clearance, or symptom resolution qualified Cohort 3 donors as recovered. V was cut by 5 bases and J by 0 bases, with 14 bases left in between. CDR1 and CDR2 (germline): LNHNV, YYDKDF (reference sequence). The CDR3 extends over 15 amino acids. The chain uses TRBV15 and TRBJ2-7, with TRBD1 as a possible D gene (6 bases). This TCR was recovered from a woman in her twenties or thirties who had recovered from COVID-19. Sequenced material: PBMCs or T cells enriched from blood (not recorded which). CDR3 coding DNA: TGTGCCACCAGCCGAAATACAGGGAGCTCCTACGAGCAGTACTTC. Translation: CATSRNTGSSYEQYF.